These 24 T cell receptor beta chains were sequenced from one sample in a study of Tregs in tolerant kidney transplant recipients. Clones were sequenced by immunoSEQ multiplex PCR, and TCRdb holds only the in-frame ones, with some missing. The repertoire holds about 240,000 clones, with 65% to 85% as singletons. The sequencing input was CD4+ T cells from blood. These receptors all come from a human donor in good health.

The V gene is TRBV11-2, the J gene TRBJ2-2; the D gene is possibly TRBD2 (5 bases). CDR1 is SGHAT, CDR2 FQNNGV, per germline. V was shortened by 6 bases and J by 5 bases, with 10 bases between the two germline ends. The CDR3 consists of 13 residues. CDR3 sequence reads: CASSNGVTGELFF. As DNA, the CDR3 is TGTGCCAGCAGTAACGGGGTTACCGGGGAGCTGTTTTTT.

V and J are TRBV6-1 and TRBJ2-7; no clear D gene. Germline loops: CDR1 MNHNS, CDR2 SASEGT. This CDR3 has 13 amino acids. The germline V and J ends were trimmed by 6 bases and 4 bases, with 13 bases remaining between them. CDR3 in amino acids: CASRVVSPYEQYF. In DNA, the CDR3 is TGTGCCAGCAGAGTGGTGTCACCGTACGAGCAGTACTTC.

The CDR3 DNA follows: TGTGCCAGTAAGGACAGGGGGACCTACGAGCAGTACTTC. Protein sequence: CASKDRGTYEQYF. This chain links TRBV2 with TRBJ2-7, with 10 bases that match TRBD1. Germline CDR1 reads SNHLY; CDR2 reads FYNNEI. V trimming: 9 bases; J trimming: 2 bases; junction bases outside the gene matches: 4. There are 13 residues in the CDR3.

As regards this clone: The sample holds other DNA sequences that translate to the same CDR3. The V call is TRBV18, the J call TRBJ1-4, with 7 positions matching TRBD1. V lost 2 bases and J lost 4; bases outside the gene matches: 1. Per the germline V gene, CDR1 is KGHSH and CDR2 is LQKENI. This CDR3 comprises 14 residues. CDR3 residues: CASSPRQGNEKLFF. The CDR3 DNA follows: TGTGCCAGCTCACCAAGACAGGGTAATGAAAAACTGTTTTTT.

This clone occurred once. This specimen includes other DNA sequences encoding the same CDR3. The CDR3 region has the DNA TGCGCCAGCAGCTTAGGTCTCTCTGGGGCCAACGTCCTGACTTTC. It specifies CASSLGLSGANVLTF. The genes are TRBV5-1 and TRBJ2-6; D is undetermined. Trimming left V 2 bases short and J 0 bases short, with 6 bases between. This CDR3 region has 15 residues. From germline, CDR1 is SGHRS and CDR2 YFSETQ.

The V call is TRBV27, the J call TRBJ2-1, with D unclear. The V gene lost 3 bases and the J gene lost 0 bases, with 9 bases spanning the gap. Germline values: CDR1 MNHEY, CDR2 SMNVEV (reference sequence). This CDR3 contains 15 residues. CDR3 in DNA: TGTGCCAGCAGTTTGACACGCAGCTCCTACAATGAGCAGTTCTTC. Translated: CASSLTRSSYNEQFF.

The J gene is TRBJ1-1, the V gene TRBV6-5; 10 positions agree with TRBD1. The CDR3 consists of 14 residues. The J segment lost 4 bases and the V segment lost 5 bases, leaving 4 bases of the junction unmatched. Germline loops: CDR1 MNHEY, CDR2 SVGAGI. The CDR3 DNA follows: TGTGCCAGCAGTCCGACAGGGGGCTTCACTGAAGCTTTCTTT. Amino acid sequence: CASSPTGGFTEAFF.

V gene TRBV6-6 combines with J gene TRBJ1-1; tentative D call: TRBD1 (5 bases). Trimming took 6 bases from V and 2 from J, leaving 16 bases between them. Germline V gene sequence: CDR1 MNHNY, CDR2 SVGAGI (reference sequence). This CDR3 is built from 15 residues. The CDR3 DNA follows: TGTGCCAGCAGCCATGGGGACGGAGGAAACACTGAAGCTTTCTTT. This codes for CASSHGDGGNTEAFF.

V usage is TRBV5-6 and J usage is TRBJ2-3; possible D gene TRBD2, 7 bases. CDR3 size: 15 residues. V was shortened by 1 base and J by 1 base, with 10 bases between the two germline ends. CDR1 and CDR2 (germline): SGHDT, YYEEEE. CDR3 nucleotide sequence: TGTGCCAGCAGCTTGCGAGGGGGGGGCACAGATACGCAGTATTTT. This sequence encodes CASSLRGGGTDTQYF.

V and J are TRBV5-6 and TRBJ2-1; no clear D gene. Germline CDR1 reads SGHDT; CDR2 reads YYEEEE. Trimming removed 0 bases from V and 1 base from J, with 14 bases in between. This CDR3 contains 17 residues. The CDR3 is CASSLALRRSSYNEQFF. The CDR3 bases are TGTGCCAGCAGCTTGGCTCTCCGAAGGAGTTCCTACAATGAGCAGTTCTTC.

The rearrangement joins TRBV5-6 to TRBJ1-6, with a weak D call TRBD1 (5 bases). V shed 1 base and J shed 8 bases, with 13 bases lying between them. Germline CDR1 reads SGHDT; CDR2 reads YYEEEE. The CDR3 sequence is 15 residues long. CDR3 coding DNA: TGTGCCAGCAGCTTGTGGGGCAGGACCGATTCACCCCTCCACTTT. Translation gives CASSLWGRTDSPLHF.

Turning to this clone: The junction departs from germline at one end; a sequencing error may be responsible. The CDR3 coding sequence is TGTGCCAGCAGCTTAAGCATCGGAGGAATGTACGAGCAGCACTTC. Its protein is CASSLSIGGMYEQHF. This chain uses TRBV7-8 with TRBJ2-7; D might be TRBD2 (5 bases). Germline V gene data show CDR1 as SGHVS and CDR2 as FQNEAQ. This CDR3 is built from 15 residues.

This clone was seen only a few times. The chain has TRBV11-2 and TRBJ1-2, with unresolved D. Germline V gene sequence: CDR1 SGHAT, CDR2 FQNNGV. Between the trimmed V and J ends, which lost 2 bases and 0 bases, there was a span of 13 bases. CDR3 length: 16 residues. The CDR3 region has the DNA TGTGCCAGCAGCTTAACACCGAGAACTGCTAACTATGGCTACACCTTC. This translates into CASSLTPRTANYGYTF.

The chain recombines TRBV10-2 with TRBJ2-2; D gene unclear. The germline V and J ends were trimmed by 5 bases and 6 bases, with 16 bases remaining between them. This CDR3 comprises 15 residues. Germline V gene sequence: CDR1 WSHSY, CDR2 SAAADI. The CDR3 spells CASSIKLRGAGELFF. CDR3 nucleotides: TGCGCCAGCAGTATAAAGCTCCGCGGCGCCGGGGAGCTGTTTTTT.

The V call is TRBV4-1, the J call TRBJ2-7; D might be TRBD2 (6 bases). CDR1 and CDR2 (germline): MGHRA, YSYEKL. V was pared by 3 bases and J by 2 bases, with 14 bases between. The CDR3 has 15 amino acids. The CDR3 DNA is TGCGCCAGCAGCCAGTTCCCAGGGAGGACCTACGAGCAGTACTTC. Protein product: CASSQFPGRTYEQYF.

The chain has TRBV27 and TRBJ1-2; TRBD1 might be the D (5 bases). There are 14 residues in the CDR3. Germline CDR1 is MNHEY and CDR2 is SMNVEV (reference sequence). The germline V and J ends were trimmed by 8 bases and 6 bases, with 19 bases remaining between them. The chain's CDR3 is CASLLRGGLNGYTF. As DNA, the CDR3 is TGTGCCAGCCTCCTTAGGGGAGGGTTGAATGGCTACACCTTC.

This rearrangement joins TRBV18 to TRBJ2-7, with 9 positions matching TRBD2. This CDR3 region has 14 residues. J was trimmed by 0 bases and V by 6 bases; bases with no gene match: 3. The germline V gene has CDR1 KGHSH and CDR2 LQKENI. CDR3 in amino acids: CASSLAGTSYEQYF. DNA of the CDR3: TGTGCCAGCTCGCTAGCGGGGACCTCCTACGAGCAGTACTTC.

The rearrangement uses TRBV2 and TRBJ2-4; 11 nucleotides agree with TRBD2. The CDR3 covers 17 residues. With 6 bases clipped from V and 8 bases from J, the junction kept 15 bases outside the gene matches. Germline CDR1 is SNHLY and CDR2 is FYNNEI. CDR3 in amino acids: CASRKGSSGGPWDIQYF. CDR3 nucleotide sequence: TGTGCCAGCAGGAAAGGGTCTAGCGGGGGGCCGTGGGACATTCAGTACTTC.

The CDR3 loop is CASSAWGGASDTQYF. The CDR3 region has the DNA TGTGCCAGCAGCGCCTGGGGGGGGGCCTCAGATACGCAGTATTTT. V is TRBV11-3 and J is TRBJ2-3, with D possibly matching TRBD2 (7 bases). The V gene's germline CDR1 is SGHNT and CDR2 YENEEA. CDR3 size: 15 residues. V was shortened by 5 bases and J by 4 bases, with 16 bases between the two germline ends.

The CDR3 DNA reads as TGTGCCAGCAGCCCCGGACAGGGAGGAACCTACGAGCAGTACTTC. Its protein is CASSPGQGGTYEQYF. The chain links TRBV7-6 to TRBJ2-7; 8 bases fit TRBD1. V lost 5 bases and J lost 2; bases outside the gene matches: 8. The V gene's germline CDR1 is SGHVS and CDR2 FNYEAQ. The CDR3 loop spans 15 amino acids.

The chain joins TRBV10-1 to TRBJ2-1; D assignment may be TRBD1 or TRBD2 (6 bases each). Germline V CDR1 and CDR2: WNHNN, SYGVQD (reference sequence). The CDR3 contains 16 residues. V was cut by 3 bases and J by 8 bases, with 20 bases left in between. Written as DNA, the CDR3 is TGCGCCAGCAGTGATCCTCGGCGTTTTAGGGGGGATGAGCAGTTCTTC. Protein sequence: CASSDPRRFRGDEQFF.

The chain recombines TRBV5-1 with TRBJ2-2; the match to TRBD1 covers 9 bases. Per germline, CDR1 SGHRS and CDR2 YFSETQ. The CDR3 length is 15 residues. With V trimmed by 4 bases and J by 1 base, 2 bases remained unmatched. In nucleotides, the CDR3 is TGCGCCAGCAGCCTGGACAGGGGGAACACCGGGGAGCTGTTTTTT. Amino acid sequence: CASSLDRGNTGELFF.

This clone has a single count. The chain carries TRBV5-1 and TRBJ1-2, with 10 bases identical to TRBD1. The germline V gene encodes CDR1 SGHRS and CDR2 YFSETQ. The CDR3 is 15 amino acids. With 4 bases clipped from V and 5 bases from J, the junction kept 8 bases outside the gene matches. Written as DNA, the CDR3 is TGCGCCAGCAGCCCCTCGGACAGGGGGGGATATGGCTACACCTTC. It specifies CASSPSDRGGYGYTF.

The V call is TRBV18, the J call TRBJ2-2, with TRBD2 identical over 14 bases. Trimming at V came to 3 bases and at J to 4 bases, leaving 7 bases not matched to a gene. The germline V gene has CDR1 KGHSH and CDR2 LQKENI. The CDR3 covers 18 residues. The CDR3 bases are TGTGCCAGCTCACCCGGGGGACTAGCGGGAGCCGCCACCGGGGAGCTGTTTTTT. It translates to CASSPGGLAGAATGELFF.